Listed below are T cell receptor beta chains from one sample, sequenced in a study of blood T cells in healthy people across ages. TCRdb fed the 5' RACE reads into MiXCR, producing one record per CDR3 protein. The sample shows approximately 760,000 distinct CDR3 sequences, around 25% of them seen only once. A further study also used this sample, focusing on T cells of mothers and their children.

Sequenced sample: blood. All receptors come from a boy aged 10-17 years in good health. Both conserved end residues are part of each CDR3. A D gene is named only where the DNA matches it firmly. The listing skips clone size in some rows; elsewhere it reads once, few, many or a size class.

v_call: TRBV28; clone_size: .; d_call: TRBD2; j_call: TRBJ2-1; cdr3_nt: TGTGCCAGCAGTCCCTTAGAGCGGGAGGTTAGAGATGAGCAGTTCTTC; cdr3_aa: CASSPLEREVRDEQFF
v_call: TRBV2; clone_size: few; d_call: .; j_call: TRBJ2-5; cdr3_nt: TGTGCCAGCAGGAATACAAGGTTAAAGACCCAGTACTTC; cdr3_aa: CASRNTRLKTQYF
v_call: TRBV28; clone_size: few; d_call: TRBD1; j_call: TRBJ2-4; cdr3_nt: TGTGCCAGCAGTTTAGTAGGGACAGGGGATTTGTACATTCAGTACTTC; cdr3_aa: CASSLVGTGDLYIQYF
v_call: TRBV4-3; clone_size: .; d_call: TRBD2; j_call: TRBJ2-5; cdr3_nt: TGCGCCAGCAGCCAGTATCTAGCGGGTATGGAGACCCAGTACTTC; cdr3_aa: CASSQYLAGMETQYF
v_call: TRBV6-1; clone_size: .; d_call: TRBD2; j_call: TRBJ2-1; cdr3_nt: TGTGCCAGCAGGAAGCGGGAGGGGAATGAGCAGTTCTTC; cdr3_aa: CASRKREGNEQFF
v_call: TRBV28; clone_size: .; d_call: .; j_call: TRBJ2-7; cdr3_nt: TGTGCCAGCAGTTTTCCAGGGTCTATCTACGAGCAGTACTTC; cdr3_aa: CASSFPGSIYEQYF
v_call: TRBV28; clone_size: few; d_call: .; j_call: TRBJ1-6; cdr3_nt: TGTGCCAGCAGTCTACAGGTTTCACCCCTCCACTTT; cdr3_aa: CASSLQVSPLHF
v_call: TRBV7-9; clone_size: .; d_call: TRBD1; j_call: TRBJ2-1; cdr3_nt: TGTGCCAGCAGCTTTTCGGGACAGGGGTCCAATGAGCAGTTCTTC; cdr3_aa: CASSFSGQGSNEQFF
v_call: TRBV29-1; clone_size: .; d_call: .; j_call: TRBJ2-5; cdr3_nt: TGCAGCGTTGAAGATCTGGGATTCCAAGAGACCCAGTACTTC; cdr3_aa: CSVEDLGFQETQYF
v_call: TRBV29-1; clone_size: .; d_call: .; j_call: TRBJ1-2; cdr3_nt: TGCAGCGTCCCCAGCGGGGGCTATGGCTACACCTTC; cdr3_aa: CSVPSGGYGYTF
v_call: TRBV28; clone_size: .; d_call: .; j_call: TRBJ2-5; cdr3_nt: TGTGCCACCAAGGACGTACAACGGGAGACCCAGTACTTC; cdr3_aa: CATKDVQRETQYF
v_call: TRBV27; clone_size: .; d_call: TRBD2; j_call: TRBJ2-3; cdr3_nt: TGTGCCAGCAGCCCACCGGGACGACCAGGACTAGCGTATAGCACAGATACGCAGTATTTT; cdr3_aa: CASSPPGRPGLAYSTDTQYF
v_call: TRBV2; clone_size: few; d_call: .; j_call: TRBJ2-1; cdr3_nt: TGTGCCAGGAGGACACACGCGGATGAGCAGTTCTTC; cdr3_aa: CARRTHADEQFF
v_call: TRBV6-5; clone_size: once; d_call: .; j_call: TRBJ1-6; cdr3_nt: TGTGCCAGCAGTTACCGGGGGGATAATTCACCCCTCCACTTT; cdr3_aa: CASSYRGDNSPLHF
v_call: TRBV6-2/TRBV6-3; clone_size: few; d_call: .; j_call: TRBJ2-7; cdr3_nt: TGTGCCAGCAGCCTCCCCCACTACGAGCAGTACTTC; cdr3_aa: CASSLPHYEQYF
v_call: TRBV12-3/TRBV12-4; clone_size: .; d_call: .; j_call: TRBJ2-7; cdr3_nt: TGTGCCAGCAGTTTATCGGGACTCATCTACGAGCAGTACTTC; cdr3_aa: CASSLSGLIYEQYF
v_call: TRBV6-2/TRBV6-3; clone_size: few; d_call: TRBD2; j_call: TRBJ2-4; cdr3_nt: TGTGCCAGCAGTCCGAGGACTAGCGGGGGCCTAGCCAAAAACATTCAGTACTTC; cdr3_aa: CASSPRTSGGLAKNIQYF
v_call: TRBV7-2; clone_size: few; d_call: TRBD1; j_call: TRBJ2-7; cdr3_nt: TGTGCCAGCAGCTTACTTGGGACAGGGCACGAGCAGTACTTC; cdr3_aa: CASSLLGTGHEQYF
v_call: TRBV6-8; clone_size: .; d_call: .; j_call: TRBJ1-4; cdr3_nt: TGTGCCAGCAGTTACTCTCGACCCGGGAGAGCAACTAATGAAAAACTGTTTTTT; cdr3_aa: CASSYSRPGRATNEKLFF
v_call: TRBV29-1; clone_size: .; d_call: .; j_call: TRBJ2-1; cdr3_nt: TGCAGCGTGGAACTAGGTGAGCAGTTCTTC; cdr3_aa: CSVELGEQFF
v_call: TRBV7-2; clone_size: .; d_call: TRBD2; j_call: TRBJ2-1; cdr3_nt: TGTGCCAGCAGTCCTGTCATGGGGAGGGCCTGGTACAATGAGCAGTTCTTC; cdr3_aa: CASSPVMGRAWYNEQFF
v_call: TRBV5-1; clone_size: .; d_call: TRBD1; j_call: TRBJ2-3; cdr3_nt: TGCGCCAGCAGCCCGGACAGGGTTTTGGCAGATACGCAGTATTTT; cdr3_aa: CASSPDRVLADTQYF